Below are 8 T cell receptor beta chains sequenced from a single sample in a study of cytomegalovirus exposure and HLA in healthy donors. The PCR contained 60 Vbeta and 13 Jbeta primers. Profiled with immunoSEQ multiplex PCR; TCRdb holds only in-frame clones, not every one. The sample consists of around 110,000 clones, around three quarters of them appearing once. Sequencing was done on a sample of PBMCs. The origin of the receptors is a young man in good health and CMV-seropositive.

This clone showed up just a few times. The J gene is TRBJ1-1, the V gene TRBV7-9; 7 bases map to TRBD1. This CDR3 contains 13 residues. Unmatched junction bases numbered 4, after V lost 6 bases and J lost 3 bases. Germline V gene data show CDR1 as SEHNR and CDR2 as FQNEAQ (reference sequence). This chain's CDR3 is CASRTGRDTEAFF. Here the CDR3 DNA reads TGTGCCAGCAGGACAGGGCGGGACACTGAAGCTTTCTTT.

V and J are TRBV27 and TRBJ1-1, with D possibly being TRBD1 (5 bases). This CDR3 is 17 amino acids long. The V end lost 0 bases, the J end lost 4 bases, and 18 bases lay between the germline ends. Germline-derived CDR1 and CDR2 are MNHEY and SMNVEV (reference sequence). CDR3 DNA: TGTGCCAGCAGTTTATCGGGGGGGATAAAGGGGCGCACTGAAGCTTTCTTT. As protein: CASSLSGGIKGRTEAFF.

Of note for this clone: One end of the junction is discordant with germline, which a read error may explain. This chain joins TRBV7-9 and TRBJ1-2, with D uncertain. Looked up from germline, CDR1 is SEHNR and CDR2 is FQNEAQ (reference sequence). This CDR3 region has 15 residues. The CDR3 loop is CSSTLGGLPNYGYTF. The CDR3 nucleotides are TGTTCCAGCACCCTGGGAGGGCTACCTAACTATGGCTACACCTTC. Supplemented by reference TRBV7-9 and TRBJ1-2, the full variable domain reads DTGVSQNPRHKITKRGQNVTFRCDPISEHNRLYWYRQTLGQGPEFLTYFQNEAQLEKSRLLSDRFSAERPKGSFSTLEIQRTEQGDSAMYLCSSTLGGLPNYGYTFGSGTRLTVV.

The rearrangement joins TRBV5-1 to TRBJ2-5; D gene uncertain. CDR3 length: 13 amino acids. The V end was cut by 4 bases, the J end by 0 bases, with 7 bases between. The germline gives CDR1 SGHRS, CDR2 YFSETQ. The CDR3 reads CASSTTYQETQYF. Here the CDR3 DNA reads TGCGCCAGCAGCACAACGTACCAAGAGACCCAGTACTTC.

The chain has TRBV4-2 and TRBJ2-2; 13 positions match TRBD2. CDR1 LGHNA and CDR2 YNFKEQ come from the germline V gene. V lost 5 bases to trimming and J lost 1 base; unmatched junction nucleotides: 7. The length of the CDR3 is 18 residues. The CDR3 loop is CASSLRTSGSLNTGELFF. The CDR3 region has the DNA TGTGCCAGCAGCTTACGGACTAGCGGGAGTTTGAACACCGGGGAGCTGTTTTTT.

V and J are TRBV4-3 and TRBJ2-5; 11 nucleotides line up with TRBD2. Unmatched junction bases numbered 13, after V lost 4 bases and J lost 9 bases. The CDR3 has 16 amino acids. Germline V gives CDR1 LGHNA, CDR2 YSLEER. The DNA of the CDR3 is TGCGCCAGCAGCCTACTAGCGGGGGACCCCTTGGAGGCCCAGTACTTC. Translated, it gives CASSLLAGDPLEAQYF.

This chain links TRBV5-5 with TRBJ1-5, with a weak D call TRBD1 (5 bases). Between the trimmed V and J ends, which lost 0 bases and 1 base, there was a span of 8 bases. The germline V gene encodes CDR1 SGHKS and CDR2 YYEKEE (reference sequence). The CDR3 spans 15 residues. The CDR3 loop is CASSLEPGSNQPQHF. CDR3 DNA: TGTGCCAGCAGCTTGGAGCCAGGGAGCAATCAGCCCCAGCATTTT.

This chain connects TRBV19 to TRBJ2-2, with unresolved D. The germline V gene has CDR1 LNHDA and CDR2 SQIVND (reference sequence). V lost 3 bases, J lost 7 bases, and 18 bases lay in between. This CDR3 is built from 16 residues. CDR3 DNA: TGTGCCAGTAGTATCAGGAAGAACGACGACATCGGGGAGCTGTTTTTT. Translation: CASSIRKNDDIGELFF.